This T cell receptor (beta chain) was sequenced in a study of blood T cell repertoires in COVID-19. Study-level background: The United States, Italy and Spain provided the acute and convalescent COVID-19 samples. T cells, B-cell-depleted T cells, or PBMCs supplied cDNA or gDNA.

The repertoire was sequenced with immunoSEQ multiplex PCR; TCRdb's copy has only in-frame clones and lacks some. The profile covers more than 95,000 clones, with under 80% appearing a single time and around 19% taken by the ten largest. A few counts support this clone. Germline V gives CDR1 SGHTA, CDR2 FQGNSA. This CDR3 has 14 amino acids. The V end lost 3 bases, the J end lost 7 bases, and 15 bases lay between the germline ends. The clonotype comes from an older woman with acute or convalescent COVID-19. Sequencing was performed on peripheral blood. V is TRBV7-2 and J is TRBJ1-2, with TRBD1 as a possible D gene (6 bases). The CDR3 here is CASSLNRADGGYTF. In nucleotides, the CDR3 is TGTGCCAGCAGCTTGAACAGGGCCGACGGTGGCTACACCTTC.